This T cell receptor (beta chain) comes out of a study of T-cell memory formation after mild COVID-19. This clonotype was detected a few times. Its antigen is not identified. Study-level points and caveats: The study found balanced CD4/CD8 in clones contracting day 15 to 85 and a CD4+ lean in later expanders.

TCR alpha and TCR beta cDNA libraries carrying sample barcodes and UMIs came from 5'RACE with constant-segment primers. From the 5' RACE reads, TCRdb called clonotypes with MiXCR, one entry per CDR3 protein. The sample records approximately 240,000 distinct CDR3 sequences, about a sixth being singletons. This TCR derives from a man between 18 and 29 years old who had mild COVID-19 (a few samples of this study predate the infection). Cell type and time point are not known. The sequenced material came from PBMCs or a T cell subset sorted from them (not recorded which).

The CDR3 loop is CASSRTGPDYEQYF. The CDR3, as DNA: TGTGCCAGCAGCCGAACGGGACCAGACTACGAGCAGTACTTC. The chain joins TRBV3-1 to TRBJ2-7, with D possibly called TRBD1 or TRBD2 (5 bases each). The CDR3 has 14 residues. The V and J ends lost 4 bases and 3 bases respectively, with 13 bases between them. Looked up from germline, CDR1 is LGHDT and CDR2 is YNNKEL (reference sequence).